Listed below are T cell receptor beta chains from one sample, sequenced in a study of T cells after somatic rescue of genetic block. Only in-frame clones appear in the TCRdb table, and some are missing; sequencing was by immunoSEQ multiplex PCR. Here the sample spans approximately 7,600 clones, around 81% being singletons. The sequenced sample consisted of peripheral blood mononuclear cells (PBMCs). These TCRs come from a boy aged 10-17 years. Each CDR3 is given with its conserved first and last residue. The D gene is left open where the match is weak. Not all rows give a size; the values are once, few, many and, for expanded clones, a class.

CDR3nt	CDR3aa	len	d_gene	v_gene	j_gene	abundance
TGTGCCAGCCGCGAGGGACTAGCCGCAGTTAATGAGCAGTTCTTC	CASREGLAAVNEQFF	15	TRBD2	TRBV6-5	TRBJ2-1	-
TGTGCCACCGGAGCAGGGACCAGCTTTTCACCCCTCCACTTT	CATGAGTSFSPLHF	14	-	TRBV25-1	TRBJ1-6	-
TGTGCCAGCAGTCCCCGGGGCCGGGGCCTCTACGAGCAGTACTTC	CASSPRGRGLYEQYF	15	-	TRBV6-1	TRBJ2-7	-
TGTGCCAGCAGCTTGGGGACGGGAAACACCATATATTTT	CASSLGTGNTIYF	13	-	TRBV7-2	TRBJ1-3	-
TGTGCCAGCAGCGTAGAAGGCACAATCTATCAGAACACTGAAGCTTTCTTT	CASSVEGTIYQNTEAFF	17	-	TRBV9	TRBJ1-1	once
TGCGCCAGCAGCTTAGACGGATCCTCTGGAAACACCATATATTTT	CASSLDGSSGNTIYF	15	-	TRBV5-1	TRBJ1-3	-
TGTGCCAGCTCAACCCGCCGTGGACACCTGAACACTGAAGCTTTCTTT	CASSTRRGHLNTEAFF	16	-	TRBV18	TRBJ1-1	-
TGCAGCGTAGGGGTAGGGGGAGGATATGGCTACACCTTC	CSVGVGGGYGYTF	13	-	TRBV29-1	TRBJ1-2	once
TGTGCCAGCAGTTACTCCCTAGCGGGGGGGCCCGGGGAGCTGTTTTTT	CASSYSLAGGPGELFF	16	TRBD2	TRBV6-6	TRBJ2-2	-
TGCAGTGCTAGAAGCAGCTATGAGCAGTTCTTC	CSARSSYEQFF	11	-	TRBV20-1	TRBJ2-1	-
TGCGCCAGCAGCCTAGTCAGGGGGCTCGTTGAAGCTTTCTTT	CASSLVRGLVEAFF	14	TRBD1	TRBV4-3	TRBJ1-1	-
TGCAGCGTTGAAGGAAGGAGGGGGGGCCCCTATGGCTACACCTTC	CSVEGRRGGPYGYTF	15	-	TRBV29-1	TRBJ1-2	few
TGCGCCAGCAGCTTGGCGGACAGACTATACAATGAGCAGTTCTTC	CASSLADRLYNEQFF	15	-	TRBV5-1	TRBJ2-1	-
TGCGCCAGCAGCCAAGATCGTTGGATAGCGGGGGATAATGAGCAGTTCTTC	CASSQDRWIAGDNEQFF	17	TRBD2	TRBV4-3	TRBJ2-1	-
TGTGCCAGCAGCTCGTCCCGGGACAGGGGGCCGGGCACTGAAGCTTTCTTT	CASSSSRDRGPGTEAFF	17	TRBD1	TRBV7-6	TRBJ1-1	-
TGTGCCAGCAGTCAGTTAGCGGATACCGGGGAGCTGTTTTTT	CASSQLADTGELFF	14	-	TRBV28	TRBJ2-2	-
TGTGCCAGCGTCGAGTCTTCTAGCAATCAGCCCCAGCATTTT	CASVESSSNQPQHF	14	-	TRBV6-6	TRBJ1-5	-
TGTGCCAGCTCACCCCCGGCCTATGAGGGGAGAGACGAGCAGTACTTC	CASSPPAYEGRDEQYF	16	-	TRBV18	TRBJ2-7	once
TGCGCCAGCTTAGAAATCCGGCAGCTGTTTTTT	CASLEIRQLFF	11	-	TRBV10-2	TRBJ2-2	few
TGTGCCAGCAGTGGGGACCCGCATAATGAAAAACTGTTTTTT	CASSGDPHNEKLFF	14	-	TRBV6-1	TRBJ1-4	-
TGTGCCAGCTCTCGAGGTTTTCGCACAGATACGCAGTATTTT	CASSRGFRTDTQYF	14	-	TRBV7-3	TRBJ2-3	-
TGTGCCAGTAGAATCGCCGGGACTAGCGGTTCCTACGAGCAGTACTTC	CASRIAGTSGSYEQYF	16	TRBD2	TRBV19	TRBJ2-7	-
TGCGCCAGCAGCCAAGAGTGGGGTTTGGGAGGGAGGGGAGAGAGCACCGGGGAGCTGTTTTTT	CASSQEWGLGGRGESTGELFF	21	TRBD2	TRBV4-3	TRBJ2-2	-
TGTGCCAGCAGCTTGAGCGTCGTTCAAGAGACCCAGTACTTC	CASSLSVVQETQYF	14	-	TRBV5-4	TRBJ2-5	-
TGTGCCAGCAGCCCTACGGAAAAACTTGAAGCTTTCTTT	CASSPTEKLEAFF	13	-	TRBV4-2	TRBJ1-1	-
TGTGCCAGCAGGGACCTCTCGGAATACGGTGGTGGAGACAGGCTCAAAAGCTCCTATGGCTACACCTTC	CASRDLSEYGGGDRLKSSYGYTF	23	-	TRBV9	TRBJ1-2	-
TGCGCCAGCAGCCAACAACTAGCGGACAGTTACAATGAGCAGTTCTTC	CASSQQLADSYNEQFF	16	TRBD2	TRBV4-1	TRBJ2-1	-
TGCGCCAGCAGCTACCGACAGGGGGAACAAGAGACCCAGTACTTC	CASSYRQGEQETQYF	15	TRBD1	TRBV5-1	TRBJ2-5	-
TGCGCCAGCAGCCAAGCCCTGTCCGGGGGCTCCGGGGAGCTGTTTTTT	CASSQALSGGSGELFF	16	-	TRBV4-3	TRBJ2-2	-
TGTGCCAGCAGCCCTACCCTCGGAGGCTCAGATACGCAGTATTTT	CASSPTLGGSDTQYF	15	-	TRBV7-9	TRBJ2-3	-
TGTGCCAGCAGTGAAGCGCTGGTAGCGCATACATCCTACAATGAGCAGTTCTTC	CASSEALVAHTSYNEQFF	18	-	TRBV6-1	TRBJ2-1	-
TGCGCCAGCAGCCAAGACAGGGGCGAAGGCTACACCTTC	CASSQDRGEGYTF	13	-	TRBV4-3	TRBJ1-2	-
TGTGCCAGCAGACCACTGCGCTACGAGCAGTACTTC	CASRPLRYEQYF	12	-	TRBV2	TRBJ2-7	medium-sized
TGTGCCAGCGGGCTGTGGGCAACTAATGAAAAACTGTTTTTT	CASGLWATNEKLFF	14	-	TRBV5-4	TRBJ1-4	-
TGCGCCAGCAGCCAGGGACGGGACTTAGGGGGCTACGAGCAGTACTTC	CASSQGRDLGGYEQYF	16	-	TRBV4-3	TRBJ2-7	once
TGTGCCAGCTCACCAGGGGGGACAGGGATTTCACCCCTCCACTTT	CASSPGGTGISPLHF	15	TRBD1	TRBV18	TRBJ1-6	-
TGTGCCAGCAAACACGCCGGGACAGGGGACAACACTGAAGCTTTCTTT	CASKHAGTGDNTEAFF	16	TRBD1	TRBV2	TRBJ1-1	-
TGTGCCAGCAGCCCCCGGGGATCGTACTACGAGCAGTACTTC	CASSPRGSYYEQYF	14	-	TRBV16	TRBJ2-7	-
TGTGCCAGCTCACCCCAACAGGGTTCCTACAATGAGCAGTTCTTC	CASSPQQGSYNEQFF	15	-	TRBV18	TRBJ2-1	-
TGTGCCAGCAGCTTTGGAGGGACAGCGGGCGAGCAGTACTTC	CASSFGGTAGEQYF	14	-	TRBV7-8	TRBJ2-7	-
TGTGCCAGCAGCTCCGCCCCCAGGGGCTTATACAATGAGCAGTTCTTC	CASSSAPRGLYNEQFF	16	-	TRBV7-2	TRBJ2-1	-
TGTGCCAGCAGTTGGGTTTACCCGGGGGATGAGCAGTTCTTC	CASSWVYPGDEQFF	14	-	TRBV27	TRBJ2-1	-
TGCGCCAGCAGCCCCCCGAGGGGTAATGAAAAACTGTTTTTT	CASSPPRGNEKLFF	14	-	TRBV4-1	TRBJ1-4	-
TGCGCCAGCAGCCAAGATTGGAGAGCGGGCCCCCGCTCGGGGCTGTTTTTT	CASSQDWRAGPRSGLFF	17	-	TRBV4-3	TRBJ2-2	-
TGTGCCAGCAGTGACGGTTCTAGCGGCATATACGAGCAGTACTTC	CASSDGSSGIYEQYF	15	TRBD2	TRBV6-4	TRBJ2-7	few